The clone carrying this T cell receptor (beta chain) was observed a few times. Antigen specificity is unknown. As it was prepared, the TCRbeta library received unique molecular identifiers. TCRdb used MiXCR to reprocess the PCR reads, holding one entry per CDR3 protein. Of around 450,000 distinct CDR3 sequences listed, about 45% are singletons. Germline-derived CDR1 and CDR2 are LNHNV and YYDKDF (reference sequence). Trimming took 0 bases from V and 0 from J, leaving 12 bases between them. This CDR3 is 17 amino acids long. This entry belongs to a study of T-cell reconstitution after alpha-beta-depleted transplantation in children. Study results and caveats: Newly made T cells mostly supplied T-cell counts and diversity one year after transplant. Roughly two months post-transplant, alpha-beta T cells reportedly originated from several hundred graft clones that had expanded. Surviving recipient T cells and thymic progenitors accounted for the high day-60 TCRbeta diversity observed in some patients.

The V gene is TRBV15, the J gene TRBJ1-3, with unresolved D. The starting material was PBMCs, obtained before TCRalphabeta/CD19-depleted stem cell transplant. This TCR came from a girl aged 2 to 9 with aplastic anemia, due to receive a stem cell transplant. CDR3 DNA: TGTGCCACCAGCAGAGAAAGGATTTTGCTCTCTGGAAACACCATATATTTT. It encodes CATSRERILLSGNTIYF.